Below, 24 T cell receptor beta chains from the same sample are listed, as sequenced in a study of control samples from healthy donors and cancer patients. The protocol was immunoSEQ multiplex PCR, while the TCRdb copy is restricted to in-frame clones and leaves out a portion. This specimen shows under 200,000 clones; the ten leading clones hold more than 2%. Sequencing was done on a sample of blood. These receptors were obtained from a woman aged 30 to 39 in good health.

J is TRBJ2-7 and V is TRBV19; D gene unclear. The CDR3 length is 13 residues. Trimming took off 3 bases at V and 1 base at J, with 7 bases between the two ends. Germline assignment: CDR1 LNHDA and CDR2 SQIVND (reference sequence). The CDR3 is CASSMGRSYEQYF. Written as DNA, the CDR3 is TGTGCCAGTAGTATGGGCAGATCCTACGAGCAGTACTTC. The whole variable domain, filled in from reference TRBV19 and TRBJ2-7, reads DGGITQSPKYLFRKEGQNVTLSCEQNLNHDAMYWYRQDPGQGLRLIYYSQIVNDFQKGDIAEGYSVSREKKESFPLTVTSAQKNPTAFYLCASSMGRSYEQYFGPGTRLTVT.

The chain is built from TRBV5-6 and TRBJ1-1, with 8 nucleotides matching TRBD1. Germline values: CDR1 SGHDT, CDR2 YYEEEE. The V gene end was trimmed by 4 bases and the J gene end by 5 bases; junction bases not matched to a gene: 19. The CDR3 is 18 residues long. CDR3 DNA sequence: TGTGCCAGCAGCCAAACCCTGGACAGGGAAGGAGTGAGGACTGAAGCTTTCTTT. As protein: CASSQTLDREGVRTEAFF.

CDR3: CASSSTYRQSSYEQYF. The DNA for the CDR3 is TGTGCCAGCAGTTCAACCTACAGACAGAGCTCCTACGAGCAGTACTTC. This chain links TRBV27 with TRBJ2-7, with D possibly being TRBD1 (5 bases). Trimming took off 4 bases at V and 0 bases at J, with 16 bases between the two ends. The CDR3 covers 16 residues. The germline CDR1 and CDR2 sequences are MNHEY and SMNVEV (reference sequence).

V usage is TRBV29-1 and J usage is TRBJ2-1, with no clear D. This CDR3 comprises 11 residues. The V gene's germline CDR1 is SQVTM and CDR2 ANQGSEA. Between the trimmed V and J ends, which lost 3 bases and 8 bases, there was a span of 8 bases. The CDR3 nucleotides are TGCAGCGTTGATTTGGGATATGAGCAGTTCTTC. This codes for CSVDLGYEQFF.

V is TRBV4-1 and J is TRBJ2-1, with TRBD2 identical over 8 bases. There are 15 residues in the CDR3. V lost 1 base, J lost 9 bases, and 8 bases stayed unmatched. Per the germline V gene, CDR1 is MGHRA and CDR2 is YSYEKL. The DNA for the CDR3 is TGCGCCAGCAGCCAAGGGGGACTAGAGTTAGTTGAGCAGTTCTTC. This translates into CASSQGGLELVEQFF.

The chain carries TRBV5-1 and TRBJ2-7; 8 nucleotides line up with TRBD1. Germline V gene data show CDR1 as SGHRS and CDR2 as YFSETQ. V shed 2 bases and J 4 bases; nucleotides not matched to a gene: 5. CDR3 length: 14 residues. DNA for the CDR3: TGCGCCAGCAGCTTCTCAGGGGGCGGGTACGAGCAGTACTTC. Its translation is CASSFSGGGYEQYF.

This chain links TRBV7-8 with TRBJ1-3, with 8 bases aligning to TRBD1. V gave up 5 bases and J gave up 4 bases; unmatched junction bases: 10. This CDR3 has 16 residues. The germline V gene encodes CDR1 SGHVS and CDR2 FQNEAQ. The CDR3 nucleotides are TGTGCCAGCAGCCCCCAGACAGGGGCGCTCGGAAACACCATATATTTT. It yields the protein CASSPQTGALGNTIYF. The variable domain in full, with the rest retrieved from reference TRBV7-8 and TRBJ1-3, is GAGVSQSPRYKVAKRGQDVALRCDPISGHVSLFWYQQALGQGPEFLTYFQNEAQLDKSGLPSDRFFAERPEGSVSTLKIQRTQQEDSAVYLCASSPQTGALGNTIYFGEGSWLTVV.

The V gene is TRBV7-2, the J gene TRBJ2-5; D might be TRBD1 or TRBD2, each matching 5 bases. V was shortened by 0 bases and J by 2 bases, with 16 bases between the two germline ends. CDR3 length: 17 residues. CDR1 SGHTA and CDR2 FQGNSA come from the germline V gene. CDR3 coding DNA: TGTGCCAGCAGCTTAGCGAGGGCTAGGGGACCTCAAGAGACCCAGTACTTC. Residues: CASSLARARGPQETQYF.

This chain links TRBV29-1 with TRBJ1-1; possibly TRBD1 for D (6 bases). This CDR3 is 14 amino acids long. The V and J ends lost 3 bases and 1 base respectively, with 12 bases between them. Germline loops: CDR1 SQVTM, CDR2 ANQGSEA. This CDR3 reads CSVETRGQNTEAFF. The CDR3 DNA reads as TGCAGCGTTGAGACGCGGGGACAGAACACTGAAGCTTTCTTT.

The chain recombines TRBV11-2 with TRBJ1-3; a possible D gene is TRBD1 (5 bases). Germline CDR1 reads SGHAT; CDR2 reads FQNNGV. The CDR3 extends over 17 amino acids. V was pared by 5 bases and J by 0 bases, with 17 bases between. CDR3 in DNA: TGTGCCAGCAGCGTACTATCGGGAGACAGCTCTGGAAACACCATATATTTT. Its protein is CASSVLSGDSSGNTIYF.

The CDR3 loop is CASSHGREKLFF. The DNA for the CDR3 is TGTGCCAGCAGCCACGGACGTGAAAAACTGTTTTTT. The V and J genes are TRBV3-1 (or the pseudogene TRBV3-2) and TRBJ1-4; D ambiguous. Germline loops: CDR1 LGHDT, CDR2 YNNKEL (reference sequence). Trimming shortened V by 3 bases and J by 7 bases, and 6 bases separated the two germline ends. There are 12 residues in the CDR3.

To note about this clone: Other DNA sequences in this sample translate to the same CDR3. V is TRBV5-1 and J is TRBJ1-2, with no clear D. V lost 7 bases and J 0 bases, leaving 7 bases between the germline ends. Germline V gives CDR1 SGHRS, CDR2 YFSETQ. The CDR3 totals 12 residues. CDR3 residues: CASSSTNYGYTF. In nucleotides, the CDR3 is TGCGCCAGCTCCTCAACTAACTATGGCTACACCTTC.

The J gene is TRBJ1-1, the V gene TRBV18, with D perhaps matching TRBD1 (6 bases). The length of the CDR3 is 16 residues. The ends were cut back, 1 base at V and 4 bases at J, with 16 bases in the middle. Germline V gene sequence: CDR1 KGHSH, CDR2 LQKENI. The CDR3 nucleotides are TGTGCCAGCTCACCACTGGCCTTACAGGGAGGCACTGAAGCTTTCTTT. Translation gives CASSPLALQGGTEAFF.

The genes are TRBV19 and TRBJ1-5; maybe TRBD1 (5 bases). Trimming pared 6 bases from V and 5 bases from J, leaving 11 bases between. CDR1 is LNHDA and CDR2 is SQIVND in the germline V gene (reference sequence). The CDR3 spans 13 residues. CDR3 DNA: TGTGCCAGTAGAGACAGTCGGGATCAGCCCCAGCATTTT. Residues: CASRDSRDQPQHF.

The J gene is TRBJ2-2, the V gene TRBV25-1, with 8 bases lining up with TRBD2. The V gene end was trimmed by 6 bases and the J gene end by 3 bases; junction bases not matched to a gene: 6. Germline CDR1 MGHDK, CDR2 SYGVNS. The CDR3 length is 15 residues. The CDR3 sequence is CASSQRGRYTGELFF. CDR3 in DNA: TGTGCCAGCAGCCAACGCGGGAGGTACACCGGGGAGCTGTTTTTT.

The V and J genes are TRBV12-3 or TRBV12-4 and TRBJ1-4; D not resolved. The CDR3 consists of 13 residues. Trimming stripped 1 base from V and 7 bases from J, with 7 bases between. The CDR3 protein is CASSLGEVEKLFF. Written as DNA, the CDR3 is TGTGCCAGCAGTTTAGGAGAGGTTGAAAAACTGTTTTTT.

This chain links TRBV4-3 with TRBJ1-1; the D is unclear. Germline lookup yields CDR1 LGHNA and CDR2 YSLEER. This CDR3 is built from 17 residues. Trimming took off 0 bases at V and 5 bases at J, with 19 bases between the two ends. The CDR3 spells CASSQDVFRDGETEAFF. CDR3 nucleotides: TGCGCCAGCAGCCAAGATGTTTTCCGGGATGGAGAAACTGAAGCTTTCTTT.

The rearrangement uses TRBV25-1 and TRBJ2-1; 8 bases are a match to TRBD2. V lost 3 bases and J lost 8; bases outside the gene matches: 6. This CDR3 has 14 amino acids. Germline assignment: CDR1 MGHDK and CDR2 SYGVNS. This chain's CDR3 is CASSDGRGSDEQFF. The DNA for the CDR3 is TGTGCCAGCAGTGACGGGAGGGGGTCCGATGAGCAGTTCTTC.

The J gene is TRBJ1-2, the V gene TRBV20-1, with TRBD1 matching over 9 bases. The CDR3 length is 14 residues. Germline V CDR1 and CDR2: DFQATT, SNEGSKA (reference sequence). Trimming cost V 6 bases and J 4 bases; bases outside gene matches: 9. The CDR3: CSASPGTGSYGYTF. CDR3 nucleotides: TGCAGTGCAAGTCCCGGGACAGGGTCCTATGGCTACACCTTC.

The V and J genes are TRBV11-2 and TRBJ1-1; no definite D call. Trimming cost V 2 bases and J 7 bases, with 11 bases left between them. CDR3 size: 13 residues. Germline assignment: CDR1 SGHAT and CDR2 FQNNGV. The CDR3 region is CASSLSRGVEAFF. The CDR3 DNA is TGTGCCAGCAGCTTATCCAGAGGAGTTGAAGCTTTCTTT. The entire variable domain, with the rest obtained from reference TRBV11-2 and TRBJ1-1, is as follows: EAGVAQSPRYKIIEKRQSVAFWCNPISGHATLYWYQQILGQGPKLLIQFQNNGVVDDSQLPKDRFSAERLKGVDSTLKIQPAKLEDSAVYLCASSLSRGVEAFFGQGTRLTVV.

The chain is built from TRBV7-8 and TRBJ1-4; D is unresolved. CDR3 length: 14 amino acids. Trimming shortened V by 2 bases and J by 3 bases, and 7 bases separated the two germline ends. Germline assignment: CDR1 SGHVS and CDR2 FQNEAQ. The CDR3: CASSLRISNEKLFF. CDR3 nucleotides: TGTGCCAGCAGCTTACGAATCTCTAATGAAAAACTGTTTTTT.

CDR3 DNA: TGTGCCAGTAAACAGGGACTCGTCTCTGGGGCCAACGTCCTGACTTTC. Translated: CASKQGLVSGANVLTF. The rearrangement links TRBV28 to TRBJ2-6, with D perhaps given as TRBD1 or TRBD2 (6 bases each). The germline V gene encodes CDR1 MDHEN and CDR2 SYDVKM. The CDR3 sequence is 16 residues long. V was cut by 9 bases and J by 0 bases, with 15 bases left in between. The variable domain in full, completed from reference TRBV28 and TRBJ2-6, reads DVKVTQSSRYLVKRTGEKVFLECVQDMDHENMFWYRQDPGLGLRLIYFSYDVKMKEKGDIPEGYSVSREKKERFSLILESASTNQTSMYLCASKQGLVSGANVLTFGAGSRLTVL.

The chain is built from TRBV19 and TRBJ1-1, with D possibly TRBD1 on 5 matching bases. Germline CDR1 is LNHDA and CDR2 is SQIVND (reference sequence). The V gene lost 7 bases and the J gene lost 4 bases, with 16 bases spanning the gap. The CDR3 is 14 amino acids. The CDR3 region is CASNPGTFGTEAFF. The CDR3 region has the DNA TGTGCCAGTAATCCCGGGACCTTCGGCACTGAAGCTTTCTTT.

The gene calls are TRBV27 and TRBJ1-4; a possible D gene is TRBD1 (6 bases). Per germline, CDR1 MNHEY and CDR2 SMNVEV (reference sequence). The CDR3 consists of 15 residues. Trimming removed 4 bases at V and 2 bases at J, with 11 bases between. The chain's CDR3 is CASSSEGVTNEKLFF. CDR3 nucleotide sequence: TGTGCCAGCAGTTCGGAGGGGGTTACTAATGAAAAACTGTTTTTT.